The 24 T cell receptor beta chains in this list originate from one sample, sequenced in a study of T cells in Graves' hyperthyroidism and ophthalmopathy. The investigators amplified TCR beta CDR3 regions from RNA transcripts. The study used the HTBI primer set for a first-round RT-PCR of the TCR CDR3. TCRdb fed the multiplex PCR reads into MiXCR, producing one record per CDR3 protein. The table records under 550,000 distinct CDR3 sequences, roughly an eighth of them present only once. Material: blood. The source of these receptors is a young woman with Graves' hyperthyroidism.

This clonotype was counted at least ten times. The chain has TRBV28 and TRBJ1-1; D ambiguous. Germline V lookup: CDR1 MDHEN, CDR2 SYDVKM. The CDR3 consists of 12 residues. Between the trimmed V and J ends, which lost 10 bases and 1 base, there was a span of 10 bases. The CDR3 reads CATSPGNTEAFF. For the CDR3, the DNA is TGTGCCACCAGCCCGGGGAACACTGAAGCTTTCTTT. The complete variable domain, with remaining parts taken from reference TRBV28 and TRBJ1-1, reads DVKVTQSSRYLVKRTGEKVFLECVQDMDHENMFWYRQDPGLGLRLIYFSYDVKMKEKGDIPEGYSVSREKKERFSLILESASTNQTSMYLCATSPGNTEAFFGQGTRLTVV.

This clonotype was seen ten or more times. The J gene is TRBJ2-1, the V gene TRBV28; D unresolved. Germline V gives CDR1 MDHEN, CDR2 SYDVKM. Trimming left V 2 bases short and J 3 bases short, with 14 bases between. This CDR3 has 16 amino acids. CDR3 loop: CASSLRNSRFYNEQFF. The CDR3 DNA sequence: TGTGCCAGCAGTTTACGAAACTCAAGGTTCTACAATGAGCAGTTCTTC. Complete variable domain (other parts from reference TRBV28 and TRBJ2-1): DVKVTQSSRYLVKRTGEKVFLECVQDMDHENMFWYRQDPGLGLRLIYFSYDVKMKEKGDIPEGYSVSREKKERFSLILESASTNQTSMYLCASSLRNSRFYNEQFFGPGTRLTVL.

The V and J genes are TRBV7-9 and TRBJ1-1; D gene uncertain. The CDR3 has 14 amino acids. Trimming cost V 3 bases and J 1 base, with 9 bases left between them. The germline gives CDR1 SEHNR, CDR2 FQNEAQ (reference sequence). The CDR3 spells CASSFSLGNTEAFF. CDR3 nucleotide sequence: TGTGCCAGCAGCTTTTCGTTGGGGAACACTGAAGCTTTCTTT.

This clonotype was recorded at least ten times. The chain employs TRBV28 and TRBJ1-4; 7 nucleotides line up with TRBD1. The V and J ends lost 4 bases and 5 bases, in that order; junction bases with no gene match: 7. Germline loops: CDR1 MDHEN, CDR2 SYDVKM. The CDR3 is 15 residues long. In DNA form, the CDR3 reads TGTGCCAGCAGTTCCCGACAGGGTCTAAATGAAAAACTGTTTTTT. Protein product: CASSSRQGLNEKLFF.

The table lists this clonotype with a few counts. The rearrangement joins TRBV20-1 to TRBJ2-2, with D hard to call. The V end was cut by 6 bases, the J end by 5 bases, with 13 bases between. The CDR3 runs 13 residues. Germline CDR1 reads DFQATT; CDR2 reads SNEGSKA (reference sequence). The CDR3 loop is CSALTRRTGELFF. CDR3 nucleotides: TGCAGTGCCCTTACTCGGCGGACCGGGGAGCTGTTTTTT.

This clonotype was seen more than once but under ten times. J is TRBJ1-2 and V is TRBV19; unclear D gene. The CDR3 has 12 amino acids. The ends were cut back, 3 bases at V and 4 bases at J, with 6 bases in the middle. Germline V gene data show CDR1 as LNHDA and CDR2 as SQIVND (reference sequence). The CDR3 DNA follows: TGTGCCAGTAGTATCAACAGCTATGGCTACACCTTC. Translated, it gives CASSINSYGYTF.

This clonotype has at least ten counts. The rearrangement links TRBV2 to TRBJ1-1; D might be TRBD1 (5 bases). The V end was cut by 5 bases, the J end by 4 bases, with 8 bases between. Germline V CDR1 and CDR2: SNHLY, FYNNEI. The CDR3 is made up of 12 amino acids. Here the CDR3 DNA reads TGTGCCAGCAGTCAGGACACCACTGAAGCTTTCTTT. As protein: CASSQDTTEAFF.

About this clonotype itself: This sequence may be a read error, since a much larger clone differs from it by one base. The rearrangement uses TRBV7-2 and TRBJ1-1, with D unclear. The CDR3 sequence is 12 residues long. Per germline, CDR1 SGHTA and CDR2 FQGNSA. V lost 5 bases and J 4 bases, leaving 8 bases between the germline ends. The chain's CDR3 is CASSTATTEAFF. The CDR3 DNA follows: TGTGCCAGCAGCACCGCAACCACTGAAGCTTTCTTT.

This clonotype was counted at least ten times. The chain recombines TRBV12-3 or TRBV12-4 with TRBJ2-1; 10 bases map to TRBD2. Germline trimming cut 3 bases from V and 9 bases from J; bases unmatched to any gene: 8. The CDR3 extends over 15 amino acids. The CDR3 reads CASSLGLAGVGEQFF. The CDR3 region has the DNA TGTGCCAGCAGTTTGGGGCTAGCGGGAGTGGGTGAGCAGTTCTTC.

This clonotype was counted between two and nine times. The chain employs TRBV27 and TRBJ1-2; possibly TRBD1 for D (5 bases). The CDR3 totals 14 residues. Trimming removed 3 bases at V and 1 base at J, with 9 bases between. Germline V gene lookup returns CDR1 MNHEY and CDR2 SMNVEV (reference sequence). CDR3 region: CASSFGRVNYGYTF. The CDR3 DNA is TGTGCCAGCAGTTTCGGCAGGGTTAACTATGGCTACACCTTC.

This clonotype was observed at least ten times. The rearrangement links TRBV20-1 to TRBJ2-5; possibly TRBD1 for D (5 bases). Germline V gene data show CDR1 as DFQATT and CDR2 as SNEGSKA (reference sequence). The CDR3 length is 13 residues. Deletions cut 0 bases from V and 9 bases from J, with 14 bases between. The CDR3 reads CSARDPGPGSQYF. The CDR3 region has the DNA TGCAGTGCTAGAGATCCAGGCCCAGGGTCCCAGTACTTC.

This clonotype was seen many times. The chain combines TRBV4-3 with TRBJ2-2; D unclear. The CDR3 runs to 15 residues. With 0 bases removed from V and 1 base from J, the gap between germline ends came to 6 bases. CDR1 LGHNA and CDR2 YSLEER come from the germline V gene. The CDR3 sequence is CASSQDGWNTGELFF. CDR3 in DNA: TGCGCCAGCAGCCAAGATGGGTGGAACACCGGGGAGCTGTTTTTT.

This clonotype was observed at least ten times. This chain connects TRBV12-3 or TRBV12-4 to TRBJ1-2; D call uncertain. Trimming cost V 2 bases and J 4 bases, with 8 bases left between them. The CDR3 spans 13 residues. The CDR3 DNA sequence: TGTGCCAGCAGTTTAAACCGGGTCTATGGCTACACCTTC. Residues: CASSLNRVYGYTF.

This clonotype was observed a few times. The chain is built from TRBV9 and TRBJ1-5; possible D gene TRBD1, 6 bases. The CDR3 loop spans 15 amino acids. Trimming pared 4 bases from V and 2 bases from J, leaving 13 bases between. Looked up from germline, CDR1 is SGDLS and CDR2 is YYNGEE. The CDR3 loop is CASSLTGNGNQPQHF. In DNA form, the CDR3 reads TGTGCCAGCAGCTTAACAGGGAACGGCAATCAGCCCCAGCATTTT.

Only a few counts were recorded for this clonotype. This rearrangement joins TRBV2 to TRBJ2-1; tentatively, D is TRBD1 (5 bases). Between the trimmed V and J ends, which lost 4 bases and 0 bases, there was a span of 13 bases. Germline CDR1 SNHLY, CDR2 FYNNEI. The CDR3 spans 16 residues. The CDR3 loop is CASSARDRISYNEQFF. The CDR3, as DNA: TGTGCCAGCAGTGCTAGAGACAGAATCTCCTACAATGAGCAGTTCTTC.

Written as DNA, the CDR3 is TGTGCCAGCAGCTTGGGGGAGGGCCTAAGCTACGAGCAGTACTTC. This encodes CASSLGEGLSYEQYF. V gene TRBV7-6 combines with J gene TRBJ2-7, with 7 bases matching TRBD2. Germline trimming cut 3 bases from V and 3 bases from J; bases unmatched to any gene: 8. The germline gives CDR1 SGHVS, CDR2 FNYEAQ. This CDR3 is 15 amino acids long.

The table lists this clonotype with many counts. V is TRBV7-9 and J is TRBJ2-5; 8 bases map to TRBD1. Germline CDR1 and CDR2: SEHNR and FQNEAQ (reference sequence). J lost 4 bases, V lost 4 bases, and 8 bases had no gene match. The CDR3 covers 15 residues. The CDR3: CASSSTGERGETQYF. CDR3 nucleotides: TGTGCCAGCAGCTCGACAGGGGAGAGAGGAGAGACCCAGTACTTC. The full variable domain, in which reference TRBV7-9 and TRBJ2-5 provide the parts outside the CDR3, is DTGVSQNPRHKITKRGQNVTFRCDPISEHNRLYWYRQTLGQGPEFLTYFQNEAQLEKSRLLSDRFSAERPKGSFSTLEIQRTEQGDSAMYLCASSSTGERGETQYFGPGTRLLVL.

This clonotype showed up many times. V and J are TRBV11-3 and TRBJ2-1, with 8 positions matching TRBD2. V trimming: 5 bases; J trimming: 3 bases; junction bases outside the gene matches: 9. The germline V gene has CDR1 SGHNT and CDR2 YENEEA. CDR3 size: 16 residues. CDR3 loop: CASSRVLAELYNEQFF. Written as DNA, the CDR3 is TGTGCCAGCAGCCGCGTACTAGCGGAACTCTACAATGAGCAGTTCTTC. Supplemented by reference TRBV11-3 and TRBJ2-1, the full variable domain reads EAGVVQSPRYKIIEKKQPVAFWCNPISGHNTLYWYLQNLGQGPELLIRYENEEAVDDSQLPKDRFSAERLKGVDSTLKIQPAELGDSAVYLCASSRVLAELYNEQFFGPGTRLTVL.

At least ten counts were recorded for this clonotype. The genes are TRBV11-2 and TRBJ1-1; D gene unclear. CDR3 size: 15 residues. V was clipped by 0 bases and J by 5 bases, with 13 bases between them. CDR1 and CDR2 (germline): SGHAT, FQNNGV. The CDR3 region is CASSLDSREGTEAFF. For the CDR3, the DNA is TGTGCCAGCAGCTTAGATTCGAGGGAGGGAACTGAAGCTTTCTTT.

At least ten counts were recorded for this clonotype. CDR3 in DNA: TGCGCCAGCAGTGACGGGGGGATCAATGAGCAGTTCTTC. Its translation is CASSDGGINEQFF. V and J are TRBV5-1 and TRBJ2-1, with 7 nucleotides matching TRBD2. Germline assignment: CDR1 SGHRS and CDR2 YFSETQ. There are 13 residues in the CDR3. Trimming cost V 5 bases and J 6 bases; bases outside gene matches: 5.

This clonotype appeared many times. The chain recombines TRBV30 with TRBJ1-1; possibly TRBD1 for D (5 bases). CDR1 and CDR2 (germline): GTSNPN, SVGIG (reference sequence). V gave up 8 bases and J gave up 6 bases, with 22 bases separating them. The CDR3 has 14 amino acids. The chain's CDR3 is CAQSGSGGGAEAFF. CDR3 sequence (DNA): TGTGCCCAAAGTGGTTCGGGCGGGGGGGCTGAAGCTTTCTTT.

There are many counts of this clonotype. The chain has TRBV20-1 and TRBJ1-4, with D possibly being TRBD1 (6 bases). The CDR3 spans 13 residues. V was trimmed by 5 bases and J by 11 bases, leaving 18 bases between them. The V gene's germline CDR1 is DFQATT and CDR2 SNEGSKA (reference sequence). CDR3 sequence reads: CSASGLGGKKLFF. The CDR3 DNA sequence: TGCAGTGCTTCCGGGTTAGGGGGGAAGAAACTGTTTTTT.

The table lists this clonotype with many counts. The V and J genes are TRBV28 and TRBJ2-7; TRBD1 might be the D (5 bases). The CDR3 is 12 amino acids. Germline V gene lookup returns CDR1 MDHEN and CDR2 SYDVKM. V lost 6 bases, J lost 3 bases, and 9 bases lay in between. The CDR3 nucleotides read TGTGCCAGCAGAACTGACAGCTACGAGCAGTACTTC. This sequence encodes CASRTDSYEQYF.

This clonotype was counted many times. The chain recombines TRBV13 with TRBJ2-7; TRBD1 matches at 10 bases. The CDR3 runs 14 residues. CDR1 and CDR2 (germline): PRHDT, FYEKMQ (reference sequence). The J segment lost 3 bases and the V segment lost 4 bases, leaving 3 bases of the junction unmatched. CDR3 bases: TGTGCCAGCAGCTACCGGGACAGGGGCTACGAGCAGTACTTC. It specifies CASSYRDRGYEQYF. The whole variable domain, remainder taken from reference TRBV13 and TRBJ2-7, is AAGVIQSPRHLIKEKRETATLKCYPIPRHDTVYWYQQGPGQDPQFLISFYEKMQSDKGSIPDRFSAQQFSDYHSELNMSSLELGDSALYFCASSYRDRGYEQYFGPGTRLTVT.